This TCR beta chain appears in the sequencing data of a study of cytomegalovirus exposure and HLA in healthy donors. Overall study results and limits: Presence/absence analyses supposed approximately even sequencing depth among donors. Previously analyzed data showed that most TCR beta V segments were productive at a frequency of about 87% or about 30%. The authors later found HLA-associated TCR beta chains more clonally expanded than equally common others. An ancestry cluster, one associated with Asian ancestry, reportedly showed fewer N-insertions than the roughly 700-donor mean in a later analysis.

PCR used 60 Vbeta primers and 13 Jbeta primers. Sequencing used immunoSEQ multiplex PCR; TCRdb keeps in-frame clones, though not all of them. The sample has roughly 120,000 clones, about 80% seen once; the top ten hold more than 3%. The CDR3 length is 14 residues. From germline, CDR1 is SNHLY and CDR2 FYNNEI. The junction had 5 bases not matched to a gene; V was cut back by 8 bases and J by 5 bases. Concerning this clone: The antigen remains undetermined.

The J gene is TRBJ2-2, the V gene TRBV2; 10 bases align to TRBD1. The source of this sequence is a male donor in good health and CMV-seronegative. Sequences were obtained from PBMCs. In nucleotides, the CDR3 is TGTGCCAGCTGGGACAGGGGAAGGACCGGGGAGCTGTTTTTT. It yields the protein CASWDRGRTGELFF.